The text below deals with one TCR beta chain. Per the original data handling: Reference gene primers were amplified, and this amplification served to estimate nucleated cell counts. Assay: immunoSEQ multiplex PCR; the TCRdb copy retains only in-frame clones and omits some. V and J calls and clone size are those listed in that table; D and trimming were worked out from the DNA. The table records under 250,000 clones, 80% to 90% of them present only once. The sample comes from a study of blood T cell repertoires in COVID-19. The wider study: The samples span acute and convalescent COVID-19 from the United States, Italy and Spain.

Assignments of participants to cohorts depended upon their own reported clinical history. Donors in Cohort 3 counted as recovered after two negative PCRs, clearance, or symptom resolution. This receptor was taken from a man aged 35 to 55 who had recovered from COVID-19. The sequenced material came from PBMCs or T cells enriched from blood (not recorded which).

The CDR3 sequence: CASSTASGNSGANVLTF. The DNA of the CDR3 is TGTGCCAGCAGCACAGCCTCAGGGAACTCTGGGGCCAACGTCCTGACTTTC. V is TRBV9 and J is TRBJ2-6, with a possible D match to TRBD1 (5 bases). Germline V gene sequence: CDR1 SGDLS, CDR2 YYNGEE. The CDR3 extends over 17 amino acids. With 4 bases removed from V and 0 bases from J, the gap between germline ends came to 14 bases.